This record looks at one TCR beta chain sequence and its context. Antigen: not known. Measured with immunoSEQ multiplex PCR; TCRdb has only the in-frame clones, and not every one. The data contain around 49,000 clones, about 79% of them singletons. The data stem from a study of OX40 agonist ivuxolimab in advanced cancers. Looking at the study overall: The dose-escalation cohort had hepatocellular carcinoma, melanoma, renal cell or head and neck cancer. Participants, 70% to 90% male, averaged roughly 60 years of age, ranging from 23 to 79. Findings of the study overall: Both CD4+ and CD8+ T cell populations in blood had undergone clonal expansion by week 6 at 0.1 to 3.0 mg/kg. Antigen targets of the expanded peripheral T cells went undetermined.

Germline CDR1 and CDR2: MNHEY and SVGAGI. The CDR3 runs 16 residues. V dropped 4 bases and J dropped 1; count of bases not matched to a gene: 9. Source: CD4+ or CD8+ T cells sorted from blood, taken in a trial of the OX40 agonist ivuxolimab. This chain connects TRBV6-5 to TRBJ2-7, with 8 bases lining up with TRBD2. The sequence was collected from an adult with an advanced solid tumor such as melanoma, head and neck, liver or kidney cancer. The CDR3 sequence is CASSSPLAGLSYEQYF. The CDR3 nucleotides read TGTGCCAGCAGTTCCCCTCTAGCGGGCCTATCCTACGAGCAGTACTTC.